This TCR beta chain was sequenced for a study of T cell clusters in autoimmune cytopenias. Across the study: TRB sequencing had a median about 55,000 reads and approximately 2,400 distinct clonotypes per sample. Whole-study findings and limits: Primary autoimmune cytopenia patients appeared to lack physiological T cell clusters present in healthy donors. TRB repertoire shifts in secondary cytopenia and chronic lymphocytic leukemia mostly reflected lymphoma, not autoimmunity. Compared with active autoimmune hepatitis patients, healthy donors showed approximately 3-fold more exclusive TRB clusters.

The CDR3 consists of 16 residues. Germline V lookup: CDR1 LNHDA, CDR2 SQIVND (reference sequence). Approximately 40,000 genome equivalents of blood DNA were amplified for TRB. TRB rearrangements were amplified by touch-down multiplex PCR with mixed TRB-A/B primers. TCRdb re-called the multiplex PCR reads and catalogs CDR3 proteins one per entry, DNA excluded. The sample data list some 4,500 distinct CDR3 sequences. This clonotype is deemed medium-sized by its frequency. Its antigen is unidentified. Sample: peripheral blood. The genes are TRBV19 and TRBJ2-1; absent DNA, TCRdb's TRBD2 call cannot be checked. The TCR sequence derives from a human donor with an autoimmune cytopenia or autoimmune hepatitis (not recorded which). The CDR3 spells CASSPWTSGGYNEQFF.